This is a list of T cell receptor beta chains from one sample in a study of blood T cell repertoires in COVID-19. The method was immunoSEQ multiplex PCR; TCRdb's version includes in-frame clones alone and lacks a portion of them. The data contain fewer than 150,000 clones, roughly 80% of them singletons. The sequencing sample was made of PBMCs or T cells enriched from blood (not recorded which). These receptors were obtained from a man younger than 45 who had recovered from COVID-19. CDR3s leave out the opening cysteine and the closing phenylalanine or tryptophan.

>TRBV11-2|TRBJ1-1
ASSLEGGRTEAF
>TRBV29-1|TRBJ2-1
SVGGDNEQF
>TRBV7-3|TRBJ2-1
ASSFGGAYNEQF
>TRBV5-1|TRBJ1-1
ASSLSGEFIMNTEAF
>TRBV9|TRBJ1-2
ASSPKPRTALNYGYT
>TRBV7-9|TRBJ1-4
ASSPLEGGQGGNEKLF
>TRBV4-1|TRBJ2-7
ASSLASDSYEQY
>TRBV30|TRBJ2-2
AWIIGGNTGELF
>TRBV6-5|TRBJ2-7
ASSTSPDSYEQY
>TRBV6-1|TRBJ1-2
ASSEAGRTGDNYGYT
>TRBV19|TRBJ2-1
ASSIGGTLYNEQF
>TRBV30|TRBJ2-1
AWKGGGYNEQF
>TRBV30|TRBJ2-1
AWSVIRGSEQF
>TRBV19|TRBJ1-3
ASTRQAISTSGNTIY
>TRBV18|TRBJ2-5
ASSAQEGAQETQY
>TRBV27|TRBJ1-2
ASSNVGGRLGRGYT
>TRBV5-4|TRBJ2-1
ASSLAGTSGGGQF
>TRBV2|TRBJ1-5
ASSDEGAGNQPQH
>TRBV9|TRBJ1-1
ASSVDGTGLNTEAF
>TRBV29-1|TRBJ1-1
SVEAKSEAF
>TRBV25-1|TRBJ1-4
ASSAPGSIEKLF
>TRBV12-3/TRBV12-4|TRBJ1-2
ASRVPGYGYT
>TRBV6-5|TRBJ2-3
ATGTPTDTQY
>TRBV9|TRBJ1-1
ASSVDGVNTEAF
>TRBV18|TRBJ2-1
ASSPTSSLLHNEQF
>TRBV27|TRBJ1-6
ASTSLFRSSGFSPLH
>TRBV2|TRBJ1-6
ATKRAGDNSPLH
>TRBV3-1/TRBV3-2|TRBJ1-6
ASSQDPQDNSPLH
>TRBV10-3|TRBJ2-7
AIGPSNGGSSYEQY
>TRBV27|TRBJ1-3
ASSSPGSGNTIY
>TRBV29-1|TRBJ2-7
SILTPSYEQY
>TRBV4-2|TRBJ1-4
ASSSPGTGKKLF
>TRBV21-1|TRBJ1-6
ASRRQEQTNSPLH
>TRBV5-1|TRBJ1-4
ASSFRGVANEKLF
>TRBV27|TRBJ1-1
ASSPSGGSLNTEAF
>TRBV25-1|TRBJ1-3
ANNRGQYSGNTIY
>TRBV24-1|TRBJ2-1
ATSDRLAGDEQF
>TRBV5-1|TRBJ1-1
ASSLVGEGGLNTEAF
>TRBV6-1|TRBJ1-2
ASSESRLYGYT
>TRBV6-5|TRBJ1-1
ASTGGQANTEAF
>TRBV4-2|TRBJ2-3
ASSQSAGYSTDTQY